A selection of T cell receptor beta chains follows, all from one sample in a study of immune reconstitution after stem cell transplant in scleroderma. TCRdb redid the calling of the RT-PCR reads with MiXCR, one entry per CDR3 protein. The sample yields 2,500 to 3,000 distinct CDR3 sequences, roughly 4% seen once. The sample here was taken before or after autologous hematopoietic stem cell transplantation (not recorded which). These receptors came from a human donor with systemic sclerosis. Each CDR3 is given with its conserved first and last residue. The D gene is left open where the match is weak. Part of the rows lack a size; the others show once, few, many or a class for expanded clones.

size,J,V,D,CDR3,DNA
medium-sized,TRBJ2-5,TRBV5-4,-,CASSLKETQYF,TGTGCCAGCTCCCTGAAAGAGACCCAGTACTTC
medium-sized,TRBJ2-7,TRBV29-1,-,CSVVTRRPQGEQYF,TGCAGCGTTGTTACCCGACGTCCCCAAGGCGAGCAGTACTTC
medium-sized,TRBJ1-4,TRBV20-1,TRBD1,CSAYDRGPTPGEKLFF,TGCAGTGCCTACGACAGGGGGCCTACCCCCGGCGAAAAACTGTTTTTT
medium-sized,TRBJ2-1,TRBV5-5,-,CASSSTVSSYNEQFF,TGTGCCAGCAGCTCGACCGTGAGCTCCTACAATGAGCAGTTCTTC
medium-sized,TRBJ2-7,TRBV7-9,-,CASSLGTGATPGEQYF,TGTGCCAGCAGCTTGGGTACCGGGGCCACCCCGGGAGAGCAGTACTTC
medium-sized,TRBJ2-3,TRBV2,TRBD1,CASRGQGSDTQYF,TGTGCCAGCAGAGGACAGGGCTCAGATACGCAGTATTTT
medium-sized,TRBJ1-1,TRBV12-3/TRBV12-4,-,CASSEHGAGNTEAFF,TGTGCCAGCAGTGAGCATGGGGCTGGCAACACTGAAGCTTTCTTT
medium-sized,TRBJ2-5,TRBV7-2,TRBD2,CASGRAQETQYF,TGTGCCAGCGGGAGGGCCCAAGAGACCCAGTACTTC
medium-sized,TRBJ2-7,TRBV3-1,TRBD1,CASSQGDRVYYEQYF,TGTGCCAGCAGCCAAGGCGACAGGGTCTACTACGAGCAGTACTTC
medium-sized,TRBJ1-1,TRBV7-8,TRBD1,CASSLYRGLNTEAFF,TGTGCCAGCAGCTTATACAGGGGGTTGAACACTGAAGCTTTCTTT
medium-sized,TRBJ2-3,TRBV20-1,TRBD2,CSPTSGTSTDTQYF,TGCAGTCCGACTAGCGGTACTAGCACAGATACGCAGTATTTT
medium-sized,TRBJ1-2,TRBV15,-,CATSRDRNVYGYTF,TGTGCCACCAGCAGAGACCGGAATGTGTATGGCTACACCTTC
medium-sized,TRBJ2-2,TRBV28,TRBD1,CASRSAGTGNTGELFF,TGTGCCAGCAGATCGGCCGGGACAGGGAACACCGGGGAGCTGTTTTTT
few,TRBJ2-7,TRBV6-5,TRBD1,CASSYLGQGYEQYF,TGTGCCAGCAGTTACTTAGGACAGGGCTACGAGCAGTACTTC
medium-sized,TRBJ1-6,TRBV15,TRBD1,CATSSPGQGSNSPLHF,TGTGCCACCAGCAGTCCCGGACAGGGAAGTAATTCACCCCTCCACTTT
large,TRBJ1-2,TRBV29-1,-,CSVEGGLGYTF,TGCAGCGTTGAAGGGGGACTGGGCTACACCTTC
medium-sized,TRBJ2-2,TRBV15,-,CATSRDFDTGELFF,TGTGCCACCAGCAGAGATTTTGACACCGGGGAGCTGTTTTTT
medium-sized,TRBJ1-2,TRBV18,-,CASSPPGRNYGYTF,TGTGCCAGCTCACCACCGGGTAGAAACTATGGCTACACCTTC
medium-sized,TRBJ2-7,TRBV21-1,-,CASSILGLAGEYEQYF,TGTGCCAGCAGCATTTTGGGACTAGCGGGAGAATACGAGCAGTACTTC
large,TRBJ1-3,TRBV12-3/TRBV12-4,-,CASSFERRARGNTIYF,TGTGCCAGCAGTTTTGAGCGCAGGGCTCGTGGAAACACCATATATTTT
medium-sized,TRBJ2-7,TRBV7-2,-,CASSPDRSEQYF,TGTGCCAGCAGCCCCGACAGATCCGAGCAGTACTTC
few,TRBJ2-1,TRBV20-1,TRBD2,CSASIQRGWNEQFF,TGCAGTGCTAGTATCCAGCGGGGGTGGAATGAGCAGTTCTTC
medium-sized,TRBJ2-3,TRBV7-2,-,CASSLDGGSTDTQYF,TGTGCCAGCAGCTTAGACGGGGGTAGCACAGATACGCAGTATTTT
medium-sized,TRBJ1-1,TRBV3-1,-,CASSQGPTGNTEAFF,TGTGCCAGCAGCCAAGGTCCAACAGGGAACACTGAAGCTTTCTTT
-,TRBJ2-7,TRBV20-1,TRBD2,CSAPGTSFLGYEQYF,TGCAGTGCTCCCGGGACTAGCTTCCTGGGGTACGAGCAGTACTTC
medium-sized,TRBJ1-1,TRBV5-1,-,CASSLETGFEAFF,TGCGCCAGCAGCTTGGAGACAGGTTTTGAAGCTTTCTTT
medium-sized,TRBJ2-5,TRBV7-6,TRBD2,CASSLRPPGEGGETQYF,TGTGCCAGCAGCTTGAGACCCCCGGGGGAGGGCGGAGAGACCCAGTACTTC
-,TRBJ2-5,TRBV5-1,-,CASSLGGGSETQYF,TGCGCCAGCAGCTTGGGAGGAGGGTCCGAGACCCAGTACTTC
medium-sized,TRBJ2-7,TRBV5-6,TRBD2,CASSLSGRAFEQYF,TGTGCCAGCAGCTTGAGCGGGAGGGCCTTCGAGCAGTACTTC
medium-sized,TRBJ2-7,TRBV6-5,-,CASRRTTSGVRTYEQYF,TGTGCCAGCAGACGTACGACCTCAGGGGTGAGGACCTACGAGCAGTACTTC
medium-sized,TRBJ2-5,TRBV12-3/TRBV12-4,-,CASSPPGPGETQYF,TGTGCCAGCAGTCCTCCGGGACCCGGGGAGACCCAGTACTTC
medium-sized,TRBJ2-7,TRBV5-1,-,CASSLGLVPYEQYF,TGCGCCAGCAGCTTGGGACTAGTTCCTTACGAGCAGTACTTC
medium-sized,TRBJ1-4,TRBV7-6,-,CASSLGNRGTNEKLFF,TGTGCCAGCAGCTTAGGGAACCGGGGTACTAATGAAAAACTGTTTTTT
medium-sized,TRBJ2-7,TRBV20-1,TRBD1,CSARYRGRTLSYEQYF,TGCAGTGCTAGATACAGGGGGCGAACCCTCTCCTACGAGCAGTACTTC
medium-sized,TRBJ1-2,TRBV5-1,TRBD1,CASSWGDRVGYTF,TGCGCCAGCAGTTGGGGAGACAGGGTTGGCTACACCTTC
-,TRBJ1-2,TRBV29-1,-,CSVGQVGYGYTF,TGCAGCGTTGGACAAGTCGGCTATGGCTACACCTTC
many,TRBJ2-2,TRBV4-3,-,CASSQDHRPGDTGELFF,TGCGCCAGCAGCCAAGATCACCGCCCCGGCGATACCGGGGAGCTGTTTTTT
medium-sized,TRBJ1-5,TRBV25-1,-,CASSPSDVGAGQPQHF,TGTGCCAGCAGTCCCTCCGACGTAGGGGCCGGTCAGCCCCAGCATTTT
medium-sized,TRBJ2-6,TRBV5-6,-,CASSVRVSGANVLTF,TGTGCCAGCAGCGTCAGGGTATCTGGGGCCAACGTCCTGACTTTC
medium-sized,TRBJ2-2,TRBV5-1,-,CASSLTHGTGELFF,TGCGCCAGCAGCTTGACCCACGGCACCGGGGAGCTGTTTTTT
many,TRBJ2-7,TRBV9,TRBD2,CASSVGLTGGQEQYF,TGTGCCAGCAGCGTGGGCTTAACGGGGGGGCAAGAGCAGTACTTC
medium-sized,TRBJ2-1,TRBV7-2,TRBD2,CASSFLRERNNEQFF,TGTGCCAGCAGCTTCTTGCGGGAGAGAAACAATGAGCAGTTCTTC
-,TRBJ2-6,TRBV12-3/TRBV12-4,-,CASSPGDRYPGANVLTF,TGTGCCAGCAGTCCCGGCGACAGGTACCCTGGGGCCAACGTCCTGACTTTC
medium-sized,TRBJ2-5,TRBV20-1,-,CSASKGPNQETQYF,TGCAGTGCCTCGAAGGGGCCAAATCAAGAGACCCAGTACTTC
medium-sized,TRBJ1-2,TRBV5-1,-,CASSFGHEDGYTF,TGCGCCAGCAGCTTCGGACACGAAGATGGCTACACCTTC
large,TRBJ1-1,TRBV2,TRBD1,CASSEDRGPDTEAFF,TGTGCCAGCAGTGAAGACAGGGGGCCCGACACTGAAGCTTTCTTT
medium-sized,TRBJ2-3,TRBV24-1,TRBD2,CATSAGGLTDTQYF,TGTGCCACCAGTGCGGGGGGGTTGACAGATACGCAGTATTTT
medium-sized,TRBJ2-3,TRBV5-1,-,CASSLGPGDTQYF,TGCGCCAGCAGCTTGGGTCCTGGGGATACGCAGTATTTT
medium-sized,TRBJ1-2,TRBV5-1,-,CASSTTLGRGYTF,TGCGCCAGCAGCACGACACTCGGAAGGGGCTACACCTTC
medium-sized,TRBJ2-3,TRBV20-1,TRBD1,CSARTGGGHTDTQYF,TGCAGTGCCAGGACAGGGGGCGGACACACAGATACGCAGTATTTT